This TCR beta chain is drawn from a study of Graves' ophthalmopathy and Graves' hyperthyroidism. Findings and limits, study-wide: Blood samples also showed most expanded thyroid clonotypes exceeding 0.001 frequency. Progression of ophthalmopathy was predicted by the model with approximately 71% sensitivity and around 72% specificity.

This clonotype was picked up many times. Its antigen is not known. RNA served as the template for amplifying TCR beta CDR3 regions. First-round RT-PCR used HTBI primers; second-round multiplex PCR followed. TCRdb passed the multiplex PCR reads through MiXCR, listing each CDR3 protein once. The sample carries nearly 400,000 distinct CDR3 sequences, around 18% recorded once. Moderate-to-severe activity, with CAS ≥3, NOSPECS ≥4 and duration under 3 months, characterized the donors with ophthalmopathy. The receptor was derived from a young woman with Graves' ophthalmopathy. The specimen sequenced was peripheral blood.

Here the CDR3 reads CASQEGDYEQYF. The CDR3 nucleotides read TGTGCCAGCCAAGAGGGCGATTACGAGCAGTACTTC. The chain recombines TRBV6-2 or TRBV6-3 with TRBJ2-7; D is perhaps TRBD2 (5 bases). V was cut by 8 bases and J by 4 bases, with 12 bases left in between. The CDR3 is made up of 12 amino acids. Looked up from germline, CDR1 is MNHEY and CDR2 is SVGEGT.